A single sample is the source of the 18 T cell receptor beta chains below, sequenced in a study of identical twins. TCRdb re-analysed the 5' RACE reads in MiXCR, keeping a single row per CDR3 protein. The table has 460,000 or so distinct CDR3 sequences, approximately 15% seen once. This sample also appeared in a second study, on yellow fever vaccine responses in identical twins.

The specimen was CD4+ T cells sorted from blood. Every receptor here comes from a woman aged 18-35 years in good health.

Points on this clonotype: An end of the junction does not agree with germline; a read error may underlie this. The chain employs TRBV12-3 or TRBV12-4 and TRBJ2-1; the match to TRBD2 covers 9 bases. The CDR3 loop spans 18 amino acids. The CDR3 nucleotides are TGTGCCCGCAGTTTTTTTCAGGGGACCGGACTAGCGCACAATGAGCAGTTCTTC. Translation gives CARSFFQGTGLAHNEQFF.

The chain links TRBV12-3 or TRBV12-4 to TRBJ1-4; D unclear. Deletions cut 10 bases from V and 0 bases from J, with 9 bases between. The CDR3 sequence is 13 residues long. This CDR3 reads CATGSATNEKLFF. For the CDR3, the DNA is TGTGCCACCGGGAGTGCAACTAATGAAAAACTGTTTTTT.

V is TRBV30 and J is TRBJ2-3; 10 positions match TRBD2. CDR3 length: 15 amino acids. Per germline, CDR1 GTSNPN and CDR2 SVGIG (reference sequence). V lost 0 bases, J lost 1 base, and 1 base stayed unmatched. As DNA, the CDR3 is TGTGCCTGGAGTGTGCTAGCGGGAGGCACAGATACGCAGTATTTT. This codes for CAWSVLAGGTDTQYF.

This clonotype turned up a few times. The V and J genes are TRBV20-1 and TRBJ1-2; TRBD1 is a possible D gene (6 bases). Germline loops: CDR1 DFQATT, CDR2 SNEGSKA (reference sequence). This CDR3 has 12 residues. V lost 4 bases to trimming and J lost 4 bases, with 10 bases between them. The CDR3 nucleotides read TGCAGTGCTAACAGGGAATCCTATGGCTACACCTTC. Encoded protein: CSANRESYGYTF.

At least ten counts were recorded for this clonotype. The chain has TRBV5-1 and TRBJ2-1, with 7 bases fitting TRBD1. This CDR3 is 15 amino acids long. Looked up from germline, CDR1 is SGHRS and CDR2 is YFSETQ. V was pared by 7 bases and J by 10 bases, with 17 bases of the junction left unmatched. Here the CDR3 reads CASCITTGLCREQFF. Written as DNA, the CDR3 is TGCGCCAGCTGTATTACGACAGGGTTGTGCCGCGAGCAGTTCTTC.

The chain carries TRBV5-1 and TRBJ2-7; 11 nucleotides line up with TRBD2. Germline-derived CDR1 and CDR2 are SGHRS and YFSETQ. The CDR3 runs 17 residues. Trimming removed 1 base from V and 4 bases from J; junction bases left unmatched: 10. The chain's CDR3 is CASSLRTSGPRPYEQYF. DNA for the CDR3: TGCGCCAGCAGCTTGAGGACTAGCGGGCCCAGGCCTTACGAGCAGTACTTC.

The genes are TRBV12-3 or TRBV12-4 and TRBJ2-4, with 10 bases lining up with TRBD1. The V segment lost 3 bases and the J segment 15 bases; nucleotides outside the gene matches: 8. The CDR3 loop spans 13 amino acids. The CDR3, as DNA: TGTGCCAGCAGTTTCGGTGCGGGACAGGGGCCGTACTTC. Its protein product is CASSFGAGQGPYF.

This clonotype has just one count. As DNA, the CDR3 is TGTGCCAGCAGCTGGGACAGGGGAGTGGAGACCCAGTACTTC. This sequence encodes CASSWDRGVETQYF. The chain employs TRBV5-5 and TRBJ2-5; 10 bases agree with TRBD1. The CDR3 spans 14 residues. Trimming at V came to 3 bases and at J to 5 bases, leaving 4 bases not matched to a gene. Germline values: CDR1 SGHKS, CDR2 YYEKEE (reference sequence).

The CDR3 spells CASSLGTGGQYEQYF. The CDR3 DNA reads as TGTGCCAGCAGCCTAGGGACAGGGGGCCAGTACGAGCAGTACTTC. The rearrangement uses TRBV3-1 and TRBJ2-7; TRBD1 aligns across 12 bases. Trimming cost V 4 bases and J 4 bases; bases outside gene matches: 5. This CDR3 spans 15 amino acids. CDR1 LGHDT and CDR2 YNNKEL come from the germline V gene (reference sequence).

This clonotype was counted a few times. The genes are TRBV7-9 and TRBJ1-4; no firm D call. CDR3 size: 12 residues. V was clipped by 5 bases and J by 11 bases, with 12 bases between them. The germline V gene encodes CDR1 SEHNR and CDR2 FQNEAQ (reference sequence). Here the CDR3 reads CASSQGPGKLFF. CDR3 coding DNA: TGTGCCAGCAGCCAAGGGCCGGGGAAACTGTTTTTT.

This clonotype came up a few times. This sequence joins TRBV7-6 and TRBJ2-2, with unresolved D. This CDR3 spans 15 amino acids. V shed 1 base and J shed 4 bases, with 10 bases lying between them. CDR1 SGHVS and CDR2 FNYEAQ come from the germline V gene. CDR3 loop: CASSLVRLTTGELFF. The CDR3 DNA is TGTGCCAGCAGCTTAGTTCGTCTAACCACCGGGGAGCTGTTTTTT.

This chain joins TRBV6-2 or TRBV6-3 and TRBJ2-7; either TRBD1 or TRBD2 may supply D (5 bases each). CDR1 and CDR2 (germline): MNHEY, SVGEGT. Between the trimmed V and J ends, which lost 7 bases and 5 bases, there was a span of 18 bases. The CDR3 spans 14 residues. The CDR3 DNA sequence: TGTGCCAGCATCGACAGCGTACGGGGCGACGAGCAGTACTTC. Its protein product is CASIDSVRGDEQYF.

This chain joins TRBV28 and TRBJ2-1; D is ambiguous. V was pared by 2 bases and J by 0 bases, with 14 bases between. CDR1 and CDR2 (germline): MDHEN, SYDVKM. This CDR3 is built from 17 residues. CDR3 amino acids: CASSLVKGFISYNEQFF. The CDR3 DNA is TGTGCCAGCAGTTTAGTAAAAGGGTTTATCTCCTACAATGAGCAGTTCTTC.

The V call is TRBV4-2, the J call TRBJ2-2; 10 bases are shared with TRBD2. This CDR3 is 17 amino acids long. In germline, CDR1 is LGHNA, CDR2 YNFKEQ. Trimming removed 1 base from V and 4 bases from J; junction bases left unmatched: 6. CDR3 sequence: CASSQGRLAGATGELFF. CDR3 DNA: TGTGCCAGCAGCCAAGGGCGCCTAGCGGGAGCCACCGGGGAGCTGTTTTTT.

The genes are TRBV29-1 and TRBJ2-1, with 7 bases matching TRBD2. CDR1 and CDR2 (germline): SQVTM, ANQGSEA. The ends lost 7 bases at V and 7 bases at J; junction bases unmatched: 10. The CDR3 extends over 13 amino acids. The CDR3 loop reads CSGGGGRNNEQFF. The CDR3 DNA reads TGCAGCGGGGGGGGGGGAAGAAATAATGAGCAGTTCTTC.

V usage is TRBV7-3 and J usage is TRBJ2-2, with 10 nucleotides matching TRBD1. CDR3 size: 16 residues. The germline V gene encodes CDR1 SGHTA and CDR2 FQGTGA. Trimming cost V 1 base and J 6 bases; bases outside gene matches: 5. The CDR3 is CASSLMTGGGPGELFF. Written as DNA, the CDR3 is TGTGCCAGCAGCTTAATGACAGGGGGCGGTCCCGGGGAGCTGTTTTTT. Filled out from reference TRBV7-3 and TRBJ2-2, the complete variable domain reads GAGVSQTPSNKVTEKGKYVELRCDPISGHTALYWYRQSLGQGPEFLIYFQGTGAADDSGLPNDRFFAVRPEGSVSTLKIQRTERGDSAVYLCASSLMTGGGPGELFFGEGSRLTVL.

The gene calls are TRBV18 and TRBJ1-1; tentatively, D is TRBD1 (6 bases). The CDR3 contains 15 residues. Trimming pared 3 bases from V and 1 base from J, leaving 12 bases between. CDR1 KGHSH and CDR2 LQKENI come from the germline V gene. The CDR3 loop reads CASSPRTDPNTEAFF. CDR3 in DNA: TGTGCCAGCTCACCTCGGACAGATCCGAACACTGAAGCTTTCTTT.

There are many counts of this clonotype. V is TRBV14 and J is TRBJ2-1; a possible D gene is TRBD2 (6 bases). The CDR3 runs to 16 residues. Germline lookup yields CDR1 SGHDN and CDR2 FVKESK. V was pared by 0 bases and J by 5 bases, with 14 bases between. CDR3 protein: CASSQERLARDNEQFF. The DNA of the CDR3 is TGTGCCAGCAGCCAAGAGCGGCTAGCGAGGGACAATGAGCAGTTCTTC.